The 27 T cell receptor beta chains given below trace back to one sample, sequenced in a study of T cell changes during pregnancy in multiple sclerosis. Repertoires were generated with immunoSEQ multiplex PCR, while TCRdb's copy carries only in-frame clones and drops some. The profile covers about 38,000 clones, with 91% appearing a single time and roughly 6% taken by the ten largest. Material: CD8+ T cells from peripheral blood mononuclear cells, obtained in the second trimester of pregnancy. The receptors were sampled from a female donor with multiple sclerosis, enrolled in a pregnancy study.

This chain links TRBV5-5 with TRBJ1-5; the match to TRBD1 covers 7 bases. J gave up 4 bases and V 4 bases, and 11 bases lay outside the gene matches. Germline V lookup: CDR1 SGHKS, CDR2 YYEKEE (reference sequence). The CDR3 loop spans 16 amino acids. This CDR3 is CASSLETGWRNQPQHF. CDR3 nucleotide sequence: TGTGCCAGCAGCCTGGAGACAGGGTGGAGGAATCAGCCCCAGCATTTT.

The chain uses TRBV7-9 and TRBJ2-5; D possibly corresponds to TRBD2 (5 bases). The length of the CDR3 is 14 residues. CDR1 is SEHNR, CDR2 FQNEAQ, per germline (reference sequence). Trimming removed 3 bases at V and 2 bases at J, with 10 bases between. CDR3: CASSLGGGQETQYF. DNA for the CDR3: TGTGCCAGCAGCTTGGGCGGAGGACAAGAGACCCAGTACTTC.

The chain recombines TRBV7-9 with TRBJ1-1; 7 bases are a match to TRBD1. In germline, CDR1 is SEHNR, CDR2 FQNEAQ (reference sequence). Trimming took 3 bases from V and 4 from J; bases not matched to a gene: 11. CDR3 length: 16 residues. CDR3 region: CASSFPGDRGSTEAFF. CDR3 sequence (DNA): TGTGCCAGCAGCTTTCCGGGGGACAGAGGGAGCACTGAAGCTTTCTTT. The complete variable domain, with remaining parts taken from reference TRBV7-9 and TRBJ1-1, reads DTGVSQNPRHKITKRGQNVTFRCDPISEHNRLYWYRQTLGQGPEFLTYFQNEAQLEKSRLLSDRFSAERPKGSFSTLEIQRTEQGDSAMYLCASSFPGDRGSTEAFFGQGTRLTVV.

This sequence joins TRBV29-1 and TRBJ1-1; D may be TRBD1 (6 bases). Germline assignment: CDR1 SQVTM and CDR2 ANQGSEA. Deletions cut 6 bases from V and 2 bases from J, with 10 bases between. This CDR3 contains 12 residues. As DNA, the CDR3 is TGCAGCGTCCAACAGGGAAACACTGAAGCTTTCTTT. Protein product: CSVQQGNTEAFF.

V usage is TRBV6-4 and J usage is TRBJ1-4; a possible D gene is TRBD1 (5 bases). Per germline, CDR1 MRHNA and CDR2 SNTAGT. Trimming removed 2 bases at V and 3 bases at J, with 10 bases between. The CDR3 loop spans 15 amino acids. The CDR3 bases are TGTGCCAGCAGTGACGGGCAGGGCCCTAATGAAAAACTGTTTTTT. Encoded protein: CASSDGQGPNEKLFF.

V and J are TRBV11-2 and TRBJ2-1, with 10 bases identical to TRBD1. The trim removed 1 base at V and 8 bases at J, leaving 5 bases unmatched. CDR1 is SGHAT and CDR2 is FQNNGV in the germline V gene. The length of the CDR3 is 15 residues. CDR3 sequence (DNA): TGTGCCAGCAGCTTAGGGGACAGGGGATACTATGAGCAGTTCTTC. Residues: CASSLGDRGYYEQFF.

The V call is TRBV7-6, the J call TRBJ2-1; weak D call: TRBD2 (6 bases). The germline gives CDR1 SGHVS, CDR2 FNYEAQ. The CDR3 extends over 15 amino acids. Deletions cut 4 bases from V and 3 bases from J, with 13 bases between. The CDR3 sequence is CASSSGRGVYNEQFF. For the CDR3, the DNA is TGTGCCAGCAGCTCCGGGAGAGGTGTCTACAATGAGCAGTTCTTC.

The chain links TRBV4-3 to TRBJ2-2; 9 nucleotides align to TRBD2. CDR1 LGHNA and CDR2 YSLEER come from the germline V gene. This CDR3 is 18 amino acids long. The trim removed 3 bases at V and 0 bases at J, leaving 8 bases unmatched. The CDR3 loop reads CASSQGLAFTPNTGELFF. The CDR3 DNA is TGCGCCAGCAGCCAGGGACTAGCTTTTACTCCGAACACCGGGGAGCTGTTTTTT.

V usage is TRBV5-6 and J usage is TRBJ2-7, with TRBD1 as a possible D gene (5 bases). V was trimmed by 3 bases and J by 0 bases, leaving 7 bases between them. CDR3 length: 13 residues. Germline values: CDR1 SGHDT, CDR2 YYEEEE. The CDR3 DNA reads TGTGCCAGCAGCTCGGACAACTCCTACGAGCAGTACTTC. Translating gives CASSSDNSYEQYF. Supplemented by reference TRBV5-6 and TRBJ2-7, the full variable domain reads DAGVTQSPTHLIKTRGQQVTLRCSPKSGHDTVSWYQQALGQGPQFIFQYYEEEERQRGNFPDRFSGHQFPNYSSELNVNALLLGDSALYLCASSSDNSYEQYFGPGTRLTVT.

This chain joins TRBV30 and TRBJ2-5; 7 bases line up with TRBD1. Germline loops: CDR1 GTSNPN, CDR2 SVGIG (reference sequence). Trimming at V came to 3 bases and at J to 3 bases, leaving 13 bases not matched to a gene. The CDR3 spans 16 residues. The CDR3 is CAWRGLKDRNEETQYF. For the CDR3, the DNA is TGTGCCTGGAGGGGGCTTAAGGACAGGAATGAAGAGACCCAGTACTTC.

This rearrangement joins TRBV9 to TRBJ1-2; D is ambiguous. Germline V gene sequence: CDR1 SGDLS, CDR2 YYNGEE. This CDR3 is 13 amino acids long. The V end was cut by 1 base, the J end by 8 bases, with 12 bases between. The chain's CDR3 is CASSVYYQEGYTF. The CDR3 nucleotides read TGTGCCAGCAGCGTATATTACCAGGAAGGCTACACCTTC.

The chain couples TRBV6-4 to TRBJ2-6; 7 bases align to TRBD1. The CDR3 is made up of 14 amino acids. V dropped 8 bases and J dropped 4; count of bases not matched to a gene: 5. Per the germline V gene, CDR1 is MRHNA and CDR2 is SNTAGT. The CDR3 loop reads CASCDRAGANVLTF. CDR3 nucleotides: TGTGCCAGCTGCGACAGGGCAGGGGCCAACGTCCTGACTTTC.

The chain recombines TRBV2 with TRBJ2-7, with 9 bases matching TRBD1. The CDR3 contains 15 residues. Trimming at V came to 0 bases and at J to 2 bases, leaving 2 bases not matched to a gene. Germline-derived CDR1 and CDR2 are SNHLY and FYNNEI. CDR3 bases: TGTGCCAGCAGTGAAGCGGACAGGGGAACCTACGAGCAGTACTTC. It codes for CASSEADRGTYEQYF. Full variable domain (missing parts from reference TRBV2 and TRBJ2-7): EPEVTQTPSHQVTQMGQEVILRCVPISNHLYFYWYRQILGQKVEFLVSFYNNEISEKSEIFDDQFSVERPDGSNFTLKIRSTKLEDSAMYFCASSEADRGTYEQYFGPGTRLTVT.

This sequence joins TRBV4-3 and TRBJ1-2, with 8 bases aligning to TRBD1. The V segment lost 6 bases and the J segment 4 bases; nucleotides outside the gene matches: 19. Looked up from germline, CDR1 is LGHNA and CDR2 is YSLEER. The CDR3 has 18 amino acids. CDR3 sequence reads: CASRDGQGGTTRPYGYTF. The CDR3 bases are TGCGCCAGCAGGGACGGACAGGGAGGAACTACCCGCCCCTATGGCTACACCTTC.

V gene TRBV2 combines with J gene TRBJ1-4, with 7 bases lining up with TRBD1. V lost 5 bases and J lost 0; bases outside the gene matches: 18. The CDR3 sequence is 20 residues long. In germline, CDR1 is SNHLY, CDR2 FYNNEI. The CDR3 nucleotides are TGTGCCAGCAGTATAAGTCCCGCCGGGACAGTCGATGCAACTAATGAAAAACTGTTTTTT. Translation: CASSISPAGTVDATNEKLFF.

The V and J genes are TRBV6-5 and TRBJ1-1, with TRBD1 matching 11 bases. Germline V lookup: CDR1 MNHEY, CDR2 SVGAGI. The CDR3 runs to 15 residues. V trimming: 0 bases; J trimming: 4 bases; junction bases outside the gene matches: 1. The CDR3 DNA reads TGTGCCAGCAGTTACTCGGGGACAGGGGGCACTGAAGCTTTCTTT. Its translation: CASSYSGTGGTEAFF.

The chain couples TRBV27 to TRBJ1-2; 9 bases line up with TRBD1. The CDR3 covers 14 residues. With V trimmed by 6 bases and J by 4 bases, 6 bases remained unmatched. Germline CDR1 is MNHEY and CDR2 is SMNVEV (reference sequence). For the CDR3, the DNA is TGTGCCAGCAGCTACAGGGGGCTTGGCTATGGCTACACCTTC. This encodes CASSYRGLGYGYTF.

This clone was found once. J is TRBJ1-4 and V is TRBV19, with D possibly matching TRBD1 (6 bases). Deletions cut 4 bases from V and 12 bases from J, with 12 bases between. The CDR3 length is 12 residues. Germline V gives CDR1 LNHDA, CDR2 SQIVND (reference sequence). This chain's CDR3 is CASSNTGLELFF. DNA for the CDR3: TGTGCCAGTAGTAACACAGGGCTCGAACTGTTTTTT.

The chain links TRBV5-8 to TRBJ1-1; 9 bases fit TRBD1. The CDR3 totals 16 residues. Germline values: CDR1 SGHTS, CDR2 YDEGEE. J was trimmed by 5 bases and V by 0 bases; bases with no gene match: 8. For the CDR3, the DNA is TGTGCCAGCAGCTTGGGGACAGGGGATTTGGGGACTGAAGCTTTCTTT. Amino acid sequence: CASSLGTGDLGTEAFF.

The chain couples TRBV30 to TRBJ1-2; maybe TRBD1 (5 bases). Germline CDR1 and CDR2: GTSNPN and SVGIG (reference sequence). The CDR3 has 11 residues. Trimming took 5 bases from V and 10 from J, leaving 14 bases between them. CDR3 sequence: CAWGGGNDYTF. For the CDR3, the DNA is TGTGCCTGGGGGGGAGGGAATGACTACACCTTC.

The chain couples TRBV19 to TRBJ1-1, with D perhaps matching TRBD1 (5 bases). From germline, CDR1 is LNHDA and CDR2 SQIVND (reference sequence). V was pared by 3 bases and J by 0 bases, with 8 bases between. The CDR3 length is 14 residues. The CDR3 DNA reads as TGTGCCAGTAGTATGGACAACATGAACACTGAAGCTTTCTTT. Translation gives CASSMDNMNTEAFF.

CDR3 protein: CASSLEMGTGRYNEQFF. Written as DNA, the CDR3 is TGTGCCAGCAGCTTAGAGATGGGGACAGGGAGGTACAATGAGCAGTTCTTC. J is TRBJ2-1 and V is TRBV11-2; 9 nucleotides align to TRBD1. Germline CDR1 and CDR2: SGHAT and FQNNGV. The CDR3 consists of 17 residues. V gave up 0 bases and J gave up 4 bases; unmatched junction bases: 7.

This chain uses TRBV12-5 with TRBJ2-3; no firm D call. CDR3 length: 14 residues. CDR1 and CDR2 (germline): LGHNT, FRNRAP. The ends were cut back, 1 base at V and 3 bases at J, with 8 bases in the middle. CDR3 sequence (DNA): TGTGCTAGTGGTTTGGCCCTCGTAACAGATACGCAGTATTTT. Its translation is CASGLALVTDTQYF.

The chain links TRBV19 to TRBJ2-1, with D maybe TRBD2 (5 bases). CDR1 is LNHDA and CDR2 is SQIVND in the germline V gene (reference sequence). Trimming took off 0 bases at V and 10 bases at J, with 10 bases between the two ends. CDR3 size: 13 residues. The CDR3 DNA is TGTGCCAGTAGTATAGAAAGCGGAGGAGAGCAGTTCTTC. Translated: CASSIESGGEQFF. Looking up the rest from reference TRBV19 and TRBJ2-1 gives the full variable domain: DGGITQSPKYLFRKEGQNVTLSCEQNLNHDAMYWYRQDPGQGLRLIYYSQIVNDFQKGDIAEGYSVSREKKESFPLTVTSAQKNPTAFYLCASSIESGGEQFFGPGTRLTVL.

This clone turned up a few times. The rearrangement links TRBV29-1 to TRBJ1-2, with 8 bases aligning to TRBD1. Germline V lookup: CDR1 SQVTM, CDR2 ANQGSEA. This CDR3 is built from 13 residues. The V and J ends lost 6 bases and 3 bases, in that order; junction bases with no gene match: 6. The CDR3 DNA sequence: TGCAGCGTGAGACGACAGGGGCACTATGGCTACACCTTC. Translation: CSVRRQGHYGYTF.

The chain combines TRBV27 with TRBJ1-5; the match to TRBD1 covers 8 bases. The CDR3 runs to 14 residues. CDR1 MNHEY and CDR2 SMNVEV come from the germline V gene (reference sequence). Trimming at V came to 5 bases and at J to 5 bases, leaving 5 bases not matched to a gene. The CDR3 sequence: CASSIIQGDQPQHF. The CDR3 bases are TGTGCCAGCAGTATCATACAGGGGGATCAGCCCCAGCATTTT.

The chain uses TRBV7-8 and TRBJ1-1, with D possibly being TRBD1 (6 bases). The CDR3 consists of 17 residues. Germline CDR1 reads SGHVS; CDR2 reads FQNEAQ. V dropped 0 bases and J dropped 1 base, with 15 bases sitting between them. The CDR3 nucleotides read TGTGCCAGCAGCTTAGCAGCCCGGACAGCCGGGAACACTGAAGCTTTCTTT. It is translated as CASSLAARTAGNTEAFF.